This T cell receptor (beta chain) appears in the sequencing data of a study of regulatory T cells in long-lasting Graves disease. Regarding the study as a whole: Clonotypes that were public and shared totalled some 2,900 in persistent patients versus about 1,000 in new patients.

From germline, CDR1 is SNHLY and CDR2 FYNNEI. The V gene lost 7 bases and the J gene lost 7 bases, with 19 bases spanning the gap. The CDR3 loop spans 15 amino acids. For TCR beta, libraries came from iRepertoire HTBI primers and Arm-PCR of CDR3 regions. MiXCR was run by TCRdb on the multiplex PCR reads, yielding one entry per CDR3 protein. This repertoire shows 300,000 to 500,000 distinct CDR3 sequences, less than 25% found once; its top ten account for 20% to 25%. Stated time point: persistent/refractory GD, antithyroid drugs over 5 years with positive TRAb. The authors made the TCR library using RNA they extracted from PBMCs. Patients all came to the study from an endocrinology department in Xi'an, China. This clonotype appeared many times. The antigen remains undetermined.

The sequence derives from a female donor with Graves disease. This chain links TRBV2 with TRBJ1-4; TRBD1 might be the D (6 bases). This specimen was peripheral blood mononuclear cells (PBMCs), taken when the disease was refractory, from a patient treated with antithyroid drugs. The CDR3 loop is CASTQRGTGSEKLFF. The DNA of the CDR3 is TGTGCCAGCACCCAAAGGGGCACAGGGAGTGAAAAACTGTTTTTT. The whole variable domain, remainder taken from reference TRBV2 and TRBJ1-4, is EPEVTQTPSHQVTQMGQEVILRCVPISNHLYFYWYRQILGQKVEFLVSFYNNEISEKSEIFDDQFSVERPDGSNFTLKIRSTKLEDSAMYFCASTQRGTGSEKLFFGSGTQLSVL.